These T cell receptor beta chains were read from a single sample in a study of blood T cell repertoires in COVID-19. The table came from immunoSEQ multiplex PCR; TCRdb's copy has only in-frame clones and leaves some out. Of approximately 180,000 clones listed, 89% were seen once; the top ten hold under 3%. Sequenced: PBMCs or T cells enriched from blood (not recorded which). These receptors were taken from a woman aged 40 to 55 with acute COVID-19. Both conserved end residues are part of each CDR3. Each record gives: CDR3 DNA, CDR3 protein, clone size, J gene, D gene, V gene, CDR3 length. The D gene is left open where the match is weak. Size is omitted from some rows. Given values are once, few, many or a class for expanded clones.

DNA: TGTGCCAGTAGTAATGCGGGGACTAGCGGGAGGCCGAAGCTGTTTTTT; CDR3: CASSNAGTSGRPKLFF; size: once; J: TRBJ2-2; D: TRBD2; V: TRBV19; length: 16
DNA: TGTGCCAGCAGTTTTCGCAGGGGGTTCGGTGGAAACACCATATATTTT; CDR3: CASSFRRGFGGNTIYF; size: NA; J: TRBJ1-3; D: TRBD1; V: TRBV28; length: 16
DNA: TGTGCCAGCTCACCATCGGCTAGCGGGCTCTACGAGCAGTACTTC; CDR3: CASSPSASGLYEQYF; size: NA; J: TRBJ2-7; D: TRBD2; V: TRBV18; length: 15
DNA: TGTGCCTGGAGCAAAGGTGGCACAGGTGGCTATGGCTACACCTTC; CDR3: CAWSKGGTGGYGYTF; size: few; J: TRBJ1-2; D: NA; V: TRBV30; length: 15
DNA: TGTGCTAGTGGTTTGGCCCCCGTCACAGATACGCAGTATTTT; CDR3: CASGLAPVTDTQYF; size: NA; J: TRBJ2-3; D: NA; V: TRBV12-5; length: 14
DNA: TGTGCCAGCACCCGGGACAGTAATTCACCCCTCCACTTT; CDR3: CASTRDSNSPLHF; size: NA; J: TRBJ1-6; D: TRBD1; V: TRBV25-1; length: 13
DNA: TGTGCCAGCAGTGAAGCAGGAGGGCCTGGAAACACCATATATTTT; CDR3: CASSEAGGPGNTIYF; size: NA; J: TRBJ1-3; D: NA; V: TRBV6-1; length: 15
DNA: TGTGCCAGCAGCTACACGGGTGACGGGGGCTACACCTTC; CDR3: CASSYTGDGGYTF; size: NA; J: TRBJ1-2; D: NA; V: TRBV27; length: 13
DNA: TGTGCCAGCAGCTTAAATAGCAAAAACATTCAGTACTTC; CDR3: CASSLNSKNIQYF; size: NA; J: TRBJ2-4; D: NA; V: TRBV7-9; length: 13
DNA: TGTGCCAGCGATAGGGGACAAAGGGCCGTATACAATGAGCAGTTCTTC; CDR3: CASDRGQRAVYNEQFF; size: NA; J: TRBJ2-1; D: NA; V: TRBV2; length: 16
DNA: TGTGCCATCAGTGGGGACAGGGGCTCGGAGGACGAGCAGTACTTC; CDR3: CAISGDRGSEDEQYF; size: NA; J: TRBJ2-7; D: TRBD1; V: TRBV10-3; length: 15
DNA: TGTGCCAGCAGTTCCCGGTCTAGCGGGATAACAGATACGCAGTATTTT; CDR3: CASSSRSSGITDTQYF; size: few; J: TRBJ2-3; D: TRBD2; V: TRBV28; length: 16
DNA: TGTGCCAGCAGCCGAGCAGGGAACACTGAAGCTTTCTTT; CDR3: CASSRAGNTEAFF; size: NA; J: TRBJ1-1; D: NA; V: TRBV4-2; length: 13
DNA: TGTGCCAGCTCACCAACGGGCGGGAATCAGCCCCAGCATTTT; CDR3: CASSPTGGNQPQHF; size: few; J: TRBJ1-5; D: NA; V: TRBV18; length: 14
DNA: TGTGCCAGCTCACGTGGACAGACCTACGAGCAGTACTTC; CDR3: CASSRGQTYEQYF; size: NA; J: TRBJ2-7; D: NA; V: TRBV18; length: 13
DNA: TGCGCCAGCAGCCAAGTTCAGGGGAGCACAGATACGCAGTATTTT; CDR3: CASSQVQGSTDTQYF; size: NA; J: TRBJ2-3; D: NA; V: TRBV4-3; length: 15
DNA: TGTGCCAGCAGCCGTCTTTCGGGAGTGACAGGGGGCTCCTCCTATAATTCACCCCTCCACTTT; CDR3: CASSRLSGVTGGSSYNSPLHF; size: NA; J: TRBJ1-6; D: TRBD1; V: TRBV3-1/TRBV3-2; length: 21
DNA: TGTGCCATCAGTGAGGGGCAGGCATTATCCTATGGCTACACCTTC; CDR3: CAISEGQALSYGYTF; size: NA; J: TRBJ1-2; D: NA; V: TRBV10-3; length: 15
DNA: TGTACTAGCGGGAGCAGGGGGACGAACACCGGGGAGCTGTTTTTT; CDR3: CTSGSRGTNTGELFF; size: NA; J: TRBJ2-2; D: TRBD2; V: TRBV6-5; length: 15
DNA: TGTGCCAGCCCGATCCTGGACAGGGGTGCTGAAGCTTTCTTT; CDR3: CASPILDRGAEAFF; size: NA; J: TRBJ1-1; D: NA; V: TRBV21-1; length: 14
DNA: TGTGCCAGCAGCTTAAGCGACGGTTACAATGAGCAGTTCTTC; CDR3: CASSLSDGYNEQFF; size: few; J: TRBJ2-1; D: NA; V: TRBV7-9; length: 14
DNA: TGTGCCAGCAGCTTGGGGGACACGAGCAATCAGCCCCAGCATTTT; CDR3: CASSLGDTSNQPQHF; size: NA; J: TRBJ1-5; D: NA; V: TRBV5-6; length: 15
DNA: TGTGCCAGCAGCCAATTTCCTCCCAAGTCACAGGGGATCAATCAGCCCCAGCATTTT; CDR3: CASSQFPPKSQGINQPQHF; size: once; J: TRBJ1-5; D: TRBD1; V: TRBV3-1/TRBV3-2; length: 19
DNA: TGCGCCAGCAGCCTTAGCGCCAGCTCTGGGGCCAACGTCCTGACTTTC; CDR3: CASSLSASSGANVLTF; size: NA; J: TRBJ2-6; D: NA; V: TRBV5-1; length: 16
DNA: TGTGCCAGCAGCGCCACATTCGGACAGGGGGTGTCGGCTGGGGCCAACGTCCTGACTTTC; CDR3: CASSATFGQGVSAGANVLTF; size: many; J: TRBJ2-6; D: TRBD1; V: TRBV9; length: 20
DNA: TGCAGTGCCAGCCGCGGAGATACGCAGTATTTT; CDR3: CSASRGDTQYF; size: NA; J: TRBJ2-3; D: NA; V: TRBV20-1; length: 11
DNA: TGTGCCAGCAGCTTAGTCCCTAAAACTAGCGGCAGCTCCTACAATGAGCAGTTCTTC; CDR3: CASSLVPKTSGSSYNEQFF; size: NA; J: TRBJ2-1; D: TRBD2; V: TRBV7-9; length: 19
DNA: TGTGCCAGCAGCCTCAACCGCTACTCTGGAAACACCATATATTTT; CDR3: CASSLNRYSGNTIYF; size: NA; J: TRBJ1-3; D: NA; V: TRBV3-1/TRBV3-2; length: 15
DNA: TGTGCCAGCAGAAGGGACTCCCGGGGAAACATTCAGTACTTC; CDR3: CASRRDSRGNIQYF; size: NA; J: TRBJ2-4; D: NA; V: TRBV2; length: 14
DNA: TGTGCCAGCAGCTTGGAACCAGCAGGGGTAGACACTGAAGCTTTCTTT; CDR3: CASSLEPAGVDTEAFF; size: NA; J: TRBJ1-1; D: NA; V: TRBV5-4; length: 16
DNA: TGTGCCAGCAGTGAGTTGGCTAGCGGGAGTTTGTCTGGGGCCAACGTCCTGACTTTC; CDR3: CASSELASGSLSGANVLTF; size: NA; J: TRBJ2-6; D: TRBD2; V: TRBV2; length: 19
DNA: TGTGCCAGTACTTCCCGGACAGGGAAATTTGCTGAAGCTTTCTTT; CDR3: CASTSRTGKFAEAFF; size: NA; J: TRBJ1-1; D: TRBD1; V: TRBV19; length: 15
DNA: TGTGCCAGCAGGGATGGGGCTAGCACAGATACGCAGTATTTT; CDR3: CASRDGASTDTQYF; size: NA; J: TRBJ2-3; D: NA; V: TRBV2; length: 14
DNA: TGTGCCAGCAGCCTTAGCGGGGGAAGCACAGATACGCAGTATTTT; CDR3: CASSLSGGSTDTQYF; size: once; J: TRBJ2-3; D: TRBD2; V: TRBV4-2; length: 15
DNA: TGTGCCAGCAGTTACCGGGGAAACAACGAGCAGTACTTC; CDR3: CASSYRGNNEQYF; size: NA; J: TRBJ2-7; D: NA; V: TRBV6-2/TRBV6-3; length: 13
DNA: TGTGCCAGCAGCCAAGATCAGAGGCCAAATCAGCCCCAGCATTTT; CDR3: CASSQDQRPNQPQHF; size: NA; J: TRBJ1-5; D: NA; V: TRBV4-2; length: 15
DNA: TGCAGTGCTAGGGATGAGGCTGAAGCTTTCTTT; CDR3: CSARDEAEAFF; size: NA; J: TRBJ1-1; D: NA; V: TRBV20-1; length: 11
DNA: TGTGCCAGCAGTTACCGGACTAGCGGGAGGGAAGACTACATAGCGGATACGCAGTATTTT; CDR3: CASSYRTSGREDYIADTQYF; size: NA; J: TRBJ2-3; D: TRBD2; V: TRBV6-2/TRBV6-3; length: 20
DNA: TGTGCCAGCAGTGGTAGCGGGGCCTACGAGCAGTACTTC; CDR3: CASSGSGAYEQYF; size: NA; J: TRBJ2-7; D: TRBD2; V: TRBV2; length: 13
DNA: TGTGCCAGCAGTTACCCGGGGAGGGAGACCCAGTACTTC; CDR3: CASSYPGRETQYF; size: NA; J: TRBJ2-5; D: NA; V: TRBV6-2/TRBV6-3; length: 13
DNA: TGTGCCAGCAGCTTGGGGGTGGCGGACTATGTTAGCTACACCTTC; CDR3: CASSLGVADYVSYTF; size: NA; J: TRBJ1-2; D: NA; V: TRBV5-4; length: 15
DNA: TGTGCCATCAGGGACACCCCTTCGGGTGGCTACACCTTC; CDR3: CAIRDTPSGGYTF; size: once; J: TRBJ1-2; D: NA; V: TRBV10-3; length: 13
DNA: TGTGCCAGCACGAACCACAGGTTGCCTCTTGACTTC; CDR3: CASTNHRLPLDF; size: NA; J: TRBJ2-7; D: NA; V: TRBV6-5; length: 12
DNA: TGTGCCAGCAGCTTAGTTAGCGGGGGCACAGATACGCAGTATTTT; CDR3: CASSLVSGGTDTQYF; size: NA; J: TRBJ2-3; D: TRBD2; V: TRBV7-2; length: 15
DNA: TGTGCCAGCAGCGGGGGGGTCAACCGAGAGACCCAGTACTTC; CDR3: CASSGGVNRETQYF; size: NA; J: TRBJ2-5; D: TRBD2; V: TRBV27; length: 14
DNA: TGTGCCAGCAGCGACCGGGACAAACACTATGGCTACACCTTC; CDR3: CASSDRDKHYGYTF; size: NA; J: TRBJ1-2; D: NA; V: TRBV21-1; length: 14
DNA: TGTGCCAGCAGTCAGACGGACAGCTCCTACGAGCAGTACTTC; CDR3: CASSQTDSSYEQYF; size: NA; J: TRBJ2-7; D: NA; V: TRBV7-9; length: 14
DNA: TGTGCCAGCAGCTTATCTAGCGGGCCGAGGACCTACGAGCAGTACTTC; CDR3: CASSLSSGPRTYEQYF; size: NA; J: TRBJ2-7; D: TRBD2; V: TRBV11-2; length: 16
DNA: TGTGCCAGAAGCTTGGACAGGCCCCCCTCCTATGGCTACACCTTC; CDR3: CARSLDRPPSYGYTF; size: NA; J: TRBJ1-2; D: NA; V: TRBV5-3; length: 15
DNA: TGTGCCAGCAGCCCCCAGGGTTTCGAGCAGTACTTC; CDR3: CASSPQGFEQYF; size: NA; J: TRBJ2-7; D: NA; V: TRBV6-5; length: 12
DNA: TGTGCCAGCAGCCAAGACGGCGACCTAGAAGGAGAGACCCAGTACTTC; CDR3: CASSQDGDLEGETQYF; size: NA; J: TRBJ2-5; D: NA; V: TRBV4-2; length: 16
DNA: TGTGCCAGCAGCCAAGGACAGGGGACAAATTCACCCCTCCACTTT; CDR3: CASSQGQGTNSPLHF; size: NA; J: TRBJ1-6; D: TRBD1; V: TRBV7-9; length: 15
DNA: TGTGCCAGCAGCGCTACTAGCGGGAGTTACAATGAGCAGTTCTTC; CDR3: CASSATSGSYNEQFF; size: NA; J: TRBJ2-1; D: TRBD2; V: TRBV7-3; length: 15
DNA: TGTGCCAGCAGCTTGTCGACAGACCACACTCTGAACACTGAAGCTTTCTTT; CDR3: CASSLSTDHTLNTEAFF; size: NA; J: TRBJ1-1; D: NA; V: TRBV5-6; length: 17
DNA: TGCGCCAGCAGTGAGTCGCAAGCGGAATGCTCCTACGAGCAGTACTTC; CDR3: CASSESQAECSYEQYF; size: NA; J: TRBJ2-7; D: NA; V: TRBV10-1; length: 16
DNA: TGTGCCAGCAGCAAGACAGGTCTATTGAGGGACACCGGGGAGCTGTTTTTT; CDR3: CASSKTGLLRDTGELFF; size: NA; J: TRBJ2-2; D: NA; V: TRBV5-4; length: 17
DNA: TGTGCCAGCAGCAATTGGCAGTCTGGGGCCAACGTCCTGACTTTC; CDR3: CASSNWQSGANVLTF; size: NA; J: TRBJ2-6; D: NA; V: TRBV21-1; length: 15